These 9 T cell receptor beta chains share one sample of origin, sequenced in a study of PD-1 blockade in mismatch repair-deficient tumors. Here immunoSEQ multiplex PCR was the method, and the copy in TCRdb shows in-frame clones only, minus some. This table has tens of thousands of clones, around 85% appearing once. Sequenced here: peripheral blood, sampled 12 weeks after starting pembrolizumab. These receptors came from an adult with mismatch repair-deficient cancer.

The chain couples TRBV4-2 to TRBJ2-7; TRBD2 agrees at 9 bases. Looked up from germline, CDR1 is LGHNA and CDR2 is YNFKEQ. The CDR3 sequence is 14 residues long. J was trimmed by 7 bases and V by 4 bases; bases with no gene match: 8. The CDR3 DNA reads as TGTGCCAGCAGCCGACTAGCGGAAGGTCGGGAGCAGTACTTC. This gives the protein CASSRLAEGREQYF.

The chain links TRBV19 to TRBJ1-5; a possible D gene is TRBD1 (5 bases). CDR1 is LNHDA, CDR2 SQIVND, per germline (reference sequence). The length of the CDR3 is 15 residues. Trimming took off 6 bases at V and 0 bases at J, with 12 bases between the two ends. The CDR3 here is CASRSEGYSNQPQHF. CDR3 nucleotide sequence: TGTGCCAGTAGATCTGAGGGGTATAGCAATCAGCCCCAGCATTTT.

The V gene is TRBV27, the J gene TRBJ2-7; the D is unclear. Deletions cut 5 bases from V and 4 bases from J, with 9 bases between. This CDR3 region has 12 residues. The germline gives CDR1 MNHEY, CDR2 SMNVEV (reference sequence). The CDR3 DNA reads as TGTGCCAGCAGTGCCACTCGTTACGAGCAGTACTTC. It encodes CASSATRYEQYF.

V and J are TRBV19 and TRBJ1-1, with D possibly matching TRBD1 (5 bases). Trimming took off 7 bases at V and 10 bases at J, with 13 bases between the two ends. Per the germline V gene, CDR1 is LNHDA and CDR2 is SQIVND (reference sequence). There are 11 residues in the CDR3. CDR3 amino acids: CASTGPQGAFF. As DNA, the CDR3 is TGTGCCAGTACGGGACCGCAGGGAGCTTTCTTT.

The chain employs TRBV18 and TRBJ2-7; 9 bases line up with TRBD1. The V gene's germline CDR1 is KGHSH and CDR2 LQKENI. The CDR3 runs 13 residues. Losses at the gene ends were 5 bases for V and 5 bases for J; bases not matched to a gene: 4. The DNA of the CDR3 is TGTGCCAGCTCAACCGGGACAGGGAACGAGCAGTACTTC. Protein sequence: CASSTGTGNEQYF.

J is TRBJ1-1 and V is TRBV6-6, with D possibly matching TRBD1 (5 bases). Trimming took off 0 bases at V and 11 bases at J, with 10 bases between the two ends. Germline loops: CDR1 MNHNY, CDR2 SVGAGI (reference sequence). The CDR3 covers 12 residues. CDR3 in amino acids: CASSYSGEGAFF. CDR3 coding DNA: TGTGCCAGCAGTTACTCGGGGGAAGGGGCTTTCTTT.

J is TRBJ2-7 and V is TRBV27; TRBD2 matches 13 bases. Germline CDR1 is MNHEY and CDR2 is SMNVEV (reference sequence). This CDR3 is built from 18 residues. Trimming at V came to 5 bases and at J to 2 bases, leaving 12 bases not matched to a gene. CDR3 loop: CASSPVLAGGPGPYEQYF. Written as DNA, the CDR3 is TGTGCCAGCAGTCCAGTACTAGCGGGAGGGCCAGGACCCTACGAGCAGTACTTC.

The V and J genes are TRBV9 and TRBJ2-3; TRBD2 might be the D (6 bases). V gave up 5 bases and J gave up 2 bases, with 9 bases separating them. Germline V gene lookup returns CDR1 SGDLS and CDR2 YYNGEE. This CDR3 is built from 13 residues. The chain's CDR3 is CASSRGNTDTQYF. Written as DNA, the CDR3 is TGTGCCAGCAGTCGGGGGAACACAGATACGCAGTATTTT.

The chain links TRBV19 to TRBJ1-2; perhaps TRBD1 as D (6 bases). The V end lost 3 bases, the J end lost 8 bases, and 19 bases lay between the germline ends. Germline V gene data show CDR1 as LNHDA and CDR2 as SQIVND (reference sequence). The CDR3 consists of 15 residues. The CDR3 loop is CASSIRHRGAGGYTF. In nucleotides, the CDR3 is TGTGCCAGTAGTATCCGACATAGGGGGGCAGGAGGCTACACCTTC.